Below, 32 T cell receptor beta chains from the same sample are listed, as sequenced in a study of cytomegalovirus exposure and HLA in healthy donors. TCRdb's table, derived via immunoSEQ multiplex PCR, lists solely in-frame clones and lacks some. The data show tens of thousands of clones, with approximately 97% seen just once and around 1.5% held by the top ten. Sequencing was performed on PBMCs. The receptors originated from a woman between 18 and 30 years old in good health and CMV-seropositive.

Comments on this clone: Mismatch with germline at one junction end may stem from a read error. The CDR3 loop reads CASSIGSTGTDTQYF. In DNA, the CDR3 is TGTGCTAGCAGCATCGGGAGTACGGGCACAGATACGCAGTATTTT. The J gene is TRBJ2-3, the V gene TRBV7-7, with a tentative D call TRBD2 (6 bases). Germline V CDR1 and CDR2: SSHAT, FNYEAQ (reference sequence). The CDR3 length is 15 residues. Supplemented by reference TRBV7-7 and TRBJ2-3, the full variable domain reads GAGVSQSPRYKVTKRGQDVTLRCDPISSHATLYWYQQALGQGPEFLTYFNYEAQPDKSGLPSDRFSAERPEGSISTLTIQRTEQRDSAMYRCASSIGSTGTDTQYFGPGTRLTVL.

V and J are TRBV28 and TRBJ2-3, with 8 bases lining up with TRBD1. Trimming at V came to 4 bases and at J to 1 base, leaving 4 bases not matched to a gene. The CDR3 length is 15 residues. Germline CDR1 is MDHEN and CDR2 is SYDVKM. The CDR3 DNA is TGTGCCAGCAGTTCCGGACAGGGCGGCACAGATACGCAGTATTTT. It is translated as CASSSGQGGTDTQYF.

The chain couples TRBV5-1 to TRBJ1-5; 7 positions agree with TRBD1. Germline values: CDR1 SGHRS, CDR2 YFSETQ. CDR3 size: 15 residues. The ends lost 4 bases at V and 0 bases at J; junction bases unmatched: 4. The CDR3 reads CASSPTGDSNQPQHF. Written as DNA, the CDR3 is TGCGCCAGCAGCCCCACAGGGGATAGCAATCAGCCCCAGCATTTT.

The chain has TRBV5-6 and TRBJ1-5; maybe TRBD1 (6 bases). V lost 5 bases, J lost 6 bases, and 15 bases lay in between. The germline V gene has CDR1 SGHDT and CDR2 YYEEEE. This CDR3 comprises 14 residues. CDR3 sequence: CASSLQGWGQPQHF. The CDR3 coding sequence is TGTGCCAGCAGTTTACAGGGTTGGGGTCAGCCCCAGCATTTT.

This clone was recorded once. This chain uses TRBV6-5 with TRBJ2-1; 8 positions match TRBD2. Germline V gene sequence: CDR1 MNHEY, CDR2 SVGAGI. The CDR3 is made up of 16 amino acids. J lost 7 bases, V lost 1 base, and 9 bases had no gene match. As DNA, the CDR3 is TGTGCCAGCAGTTACTTAGGCGGGAGGATCTGGAATGAGCAGTTCTTC. Translated: CASSYLGGRIWNEQFF.

The CDR3, as DNA: TGTGCCAGCAGTTTATCGAGGAGGTCCGAGCAGTACTTC. Protein: CASSLSRRSEQYF. The chain combines TRBV27 with TRBJ2-7, with D possibly matching TRBD2 (5 bases). The CDR3 extends over 13 amino acids. Trimming pared 0 bases from V and 6 bases from J, leaving 9 bases between. CDR1 and CDR2 (germline): MNHEY, SMNVEV (reference sequence).

The CDR3 protein is CASSLSRGPDQPQHF. In DNA, the CDR3 is TGTGCCAGCAGTTTATCCAGGGGCCCGGATCAGCCCCAGCATTTT. The chain links TRBV28 to TRBJ1-5; TRBD1 might be the D (6 bases). This CDR3 spans 15 amino acids. Looked up from germline, CDR1 is MDHEN and CDR2 is SYDVKM. V lost 1 base and J lost 5, with 12 bases in between.

The chain has TRBV19 and TRBJ2-1; 11 nucleotides agree with TRBD2. V shed 6 bases and J 8 bases; nucleotides not matched to a gene: 6. Germline V lookup: CDR1 LNHDA, CDR2 SQIVND (reference sequence). This CDR3 is built from 14 residues. DNA of the CDR3: TGTGCCAGTAGAGCGCTAGCGGGAGGCCATGAGCAGTTCTTC. Its translation: CASRALAGGHEQFF.

The chain uses TRBV28 and TRBJ1-2; D unclear. Germline values: CDR1 MDHEN, CDR2 SYDVKM. Trimming removed 8 bases from V and 6 bases from J, with 16 bases in between. The CDR3 is 13 residues long. The CDR3 DNA reads as TGTGCCAGCTCCCTGAGGTGGGTTCATGGCTACACCTTC. Protein: CASSLRWVHGYTF.

The chain combines TRBV27 with TRBJ2-7; tentative D call: TRBD2 (5 bases). V was pared by 6 bases and J by 5 bases, with 11 bases between. This CDR3 spans 12 amino acids. Germline V gene lookup returns CDR1 MNHEY and CDR2 SMNVEV (reference sequence). CDR3 amino acids: CASRRRADEQYF. DNA for the CDR3: TGTGCCAGCAGGCGGCGGGCCGACGAGCAGTACTTC.

The chain employs TRBV5-6 and TRBJ2-5; tentative D call: TRBD2 (5 bases). V lost 2 bases and J 3 bases, leaving 17 bases between the germline ends. The CDR3 consists of 16 residues. From germline, CDR1 is SGHDT and CDR2 YYEEEE. CDR3 region: CASSFERQLQKETQYF. For the CDR3, the DNA is TGTGCCAGCAGCTTTGAGCGGCAGCTCCAGAAAGAGACCCAGTACTTC. Variable domain in full (rest from reference TRBV5-6 and TRBJ2-5): DAGVTQSPTHLIKTRGQQVTLRCSPKSGHDTVSWYQQALGQGPQFIFQYYEEEERQRGNFPDRFSGHQFPNYSSELNVNALLLGDSALYLCASSFERQLQKETQYFGPGTRLLVL.

V gene TRBV11-2 combines with J gene TRBJ1-1; maybe TRBD1 (5 bases). This CDR3 is 14 amino acids long. The ends were cut back, 2 bases at V and 1 base at J, with 8 bases in the middle. Germline values: CDR1 SGHAT, CDR2 FQNNGV. DNA of the CDR3: TGTGCCAGCAGCTTACAGGGTCCGAACACTGAAGCTTTCTTT. This translates into CASSLQGPNTEAFF. Complete variable domain (other parts from reference TRBV11-2 and TRBJ1-1): EAGVAQSPRYKIIEKRQSVAFWCNPISGHATLYWYQQILGQGPKLLIQFQNNGVVDDSQLPKDRFSAERLKGVDSTLKIQPAKLEDSAVYLCASSLQGPNTEAFFGQGTRLTVV.

The rearrangement uses TRBV9 and TRBJ2-2; 7 nucleotides agree with TRBD1. The ends lost 5 bases at V and 4 bases at J; junction bases unmatched: 5. CDR3 length equals 14 residues. Per the germline V gene, CDR1 is SGDLS and CDR2 is YYNGEE. The CDR3 nucleotides read TGTGCCAGCAGGGAGAGGACAGGCACCGGGGAGCTGTTTTTT. This codes for CASRERTGTGELFF.

This chain uses TRBV27 with TRBJ2-5, with 11 positions matching TRBD1. The CDR3 contains 13 residues. Losses at the gene ends were 8 bases for V and 4 bases for J; bases not matched to a gene: 3. Germline CDR1 and CDR2: MNHEY and SMNVEV (reference sequence). The CDR3 DNA is TGTGCCAGCGGACAGGGGGCTGGAGAGACCCAGTACTTC. Translated, it gives CASGQGAGETQYF.

V gene TRBV7-9 combines with J gene TRBJ2-1, with 8 positions matching TRBD2. V gave up 6 bases and J gave up 8 bases; unmatched junction bases: 9. Germline CDR1 and CDR2: SEHNR and FQNEAQ (reference sequence). This CDR3 has 14 residues. The CDR3 nucleotides read TGTGCCAGCAGAATAGCGGGAAATTTCGATGAGCAGTTCTTC. Residues: CASRIAGNFDEQFF. Combining the CDR3 with reference TRBV7-9 and TRBJ2-1 gives the whole variable domain DTGVSQNPRHKITKRGQNVTFRCDPISEHNRLYWYRQTLGQGPEFLTYFQNEAQLEKSRLLSDRFSAERPKGSFSTLEIQRTEQGDSAMYLCASRIAGNFDEQFFGPGTRLTVL.

The chain has TRBV6-4 and TRBJ1-5, with D tentatively TRBD1 (6 bases). CDR3 length equals 15 residues. V was clipped by 6 bases and J by 6 bases, with 18 bases between them. CDR1 and CDR2 from the germline V gene are MRHNA and SNTAGT. CDR3: CASSPGEGSGQPQHF. The CDR3 region has the DNA TGTGCCAGCAGCCCAGGGGAGGGGTCGGGTCAGCCCCAGCATTTT.

The V and J genes are TRBV12-5 and TRBJ2-1; tentatively, D is TRBD2 (5 bases). Deletions cut 3 bases from V and 8 bases from J, with 14 bases between. Germline lookup yields CDR1 LGHNT and CDR2 FRNRAP. This CDR3 has 14 amino acids. CDR3 amino acids: CASGLGLQPDEQFF. The CDR3 nucleotides are TGTGCTAGTGGTTTAGGACTCCAGCCAGATGAGCAGTTCTTC.

V usage is TRBV7-9 and J usage is TRBJ2-7; TRBD2 might be the D (6 bases). V lost 3 bases to trimming and J lost 2 bases, with 14 bases between them. Per germline, CDR1 SEHNR and CDR2 FQNEAQ (reference sequence). CDR3 length equals 15 residues. The CDR3 nucleotides are TGTGCCAGCAGCTTCGTGGAGGGTCGTACCTACGAGCAGTACTTC. This encodes CASSFVEGRTYEQYF.

The CDR3 DNA reads TGCAGCGTACAAGTCCCGACTAGCGGGAGAGAGACCGGGGAGCTGTTTTTT. Its translation is CSVQVPTSGRETGELFF. The genes are TRBV29-1 and TRBJ2-2; TRBD2 matches 12 bases. With 6 bases clipped from V and 5 bases from J, the junction kept 13 bases outside the gene matches. The CDR3 runs 17 residues. CDR1 and CDR2 (germline): SQVTM, ANQGSEA.

This sequence joins TRBV27 and TRBJ2-7; no clear D gene. The CDR3 has 15 amino acids. V lost 3 bases to trimming and J lost 2 bases, with 14 bases between them. Germline CDR1 and CDR2: MNHEY and SMNVEV (reference sequence). The CDR3 loop reads CASSFGQVATYEQYF. CDR3 nucleotide sequence: TGTGCCAGCAGTTTCGGTCAGGTCGCAACCTACGAGCAGTACTTC.

V is TRBV28 and J is TRBJ2-4; D gene ambiguous. V gave up 6 bases and J gave up 0 bases, with 6 bases separating them. This CDR3 region has 13 residues. Germline V CDR1 and CDR2: MDHEN, SYDVKM. DNA of the CDR3: TGTGCCAGCAGCCCTATAGCCAAAAACATTCAGTACTTC. This encodes CASSPIAKNIQYF.

The chain joins TRBV27 to TRBJ1-4; TRBD1 matches at 11 bases. This CDR3 has 16 amino acids. In germline, CDR1 is MNHEY, CDR2 SMNVEV (reference sequence). The trim removed 5 bases at V and 7 bases at J, leaving 9 bases unmatched. The CDR3 loop reads CASSPFSGTGGEKLFF. The CDR3 nucleotides read TGTGCCAGCAGTCCTTTTTCCGGGACAGGGGGTGAAAAACTGTTTTTT.

This clone showed up just once. The chain couples TRBV11-2 to TRBJ2-2; 12 bases align to TRBD2. V dropped 0 bases and J dropped 6; count of bases not matched to a gene: 5. Germline lookup yields CDR1 SGHAT and CDR2 FQNNGV. There are 17 residues in the CDR3. Written as DNA, the CDR3 is TGTGCCAGCAGCTTAGAGCTAGCGGGAGGGCCGTCCGGGGAGCTGTTTTTT. Translated: CASSLELAGGPSGELFF.

In nucleotides, the CDR3 is TGTGCCAGCAGCCAAGAAGTGGGGGCTTACGAGCAGTACTTC. Translating gives CASSQEVGAYEQYF. The chain employs TRBV14 and TRBJ2-7; tentative D call: TRBD1 (6 bases). CDR3 length: 14 amino acids. Trimming pared 0 bases from V and 4 bases from J, leaving 10 bases between. Germline V lookup: CDR1 SGHDN, CDR2 FVKESK.

The chain employs TRBV6-5 and TRBJ1-3; D is ambiguous. Trimming removed 6 bases from V and 0 bases from J, with 9 bases in between. Germline CDR1 MNHEY, CDR2 SVGAGI. CDR3 length: 14 residues. CDR3 DNA: TGTGCCAGCAGCCCCTACGTCTCTGGAAACACCATATATTTT. As protein: CASSPYVSGNTIYF.

This clone was seen only a few times. The chain employs TRBV6-4 and TRBJ2-1; D possibly corresponds to TRBD2 (5 bases). Trimming pared 0 bases from V and 3 bases from J, leaving 9 bases between. The CDR3 sequence is 15 residues long. Germline assignment: CDR1 MRHNA and CDR2 SNTAGT. CDR3: CASSDSERDYNEQFF. The CDR3 DNA reads TGTGCCAGCAGTGACTCCGAACGGGACTACAATGAGCAGTTCTTC.

The chain employs TRBV2 and TRBJ2-2; TRBD2 matches 7 bases. The junction had 4 bases not matched to a gene; V was cut back by 6 bases and J by 6 bases. The germline CDR1 and CDR2 sequences are SNHLY and FYNNEI. This CDR3 contains 13 residues. CDR3 in DNA: TGTGCCAGCAGCCGGACTAGTGCCGGGGAGCTGTTTTTT. Translated, it gives CASSRTSAGELFF.

The gene calls are TRBV9 and TRBJ2-3; D unclear. This CDR3 has 14 residues. Germline V gives CDR1 SGDLS, CDR2 YYNGEE. V was clipped by 4 bases and J by 0 bases, with 9 bases between them. The CDR3 nucleotides are TGTGCCAGCAGCTCCTTTAGCAGCACAGATACGCAGTATTTT. It translates to CASSSFSSTDTQYF.

This chain connects TRBV5-1 to TRBJ1-2; TRBD1 matches at 7 bases. Germline V lookup: CDR1 SGHRS, CDR2 YFSETQ. Trimming at V came to 4 bases and at J to 4 bases, leaving 10 bases not matched to a gene. This CDR3 comprises 15 residues. This CDR3 reads CASSLGTAGGYGYTF. CDR3 bases: TGCGCCAGCAGCCTAGGGACAGCTGGCGGCTATGGCTACACCTTC.

V usage is TRBV27 and J usage is TRBJ2-7, with 12 positions matching TRBD2. V was clipped by 6 bases and J by 7 bases; unmatched bases: 22. Per germline, CDR1 MNHEY and CDR2 SMNVEV (reference sequence). The CDR3 loop spans 19 amino acids. CDR3 sequence (DNA): TGTGCCAGCAGCCTAAACAGGGTGGCTAGCGGGAGGGTCGCTAGGGAGCAGTACTTC. This codes for CASSLNRVASGRVAREQYF.

J is TRBJ2-2 and V is TRBV9; 7 bases are a match to TRBD2. This CDR3 comprises 17 residues. Germline V gene sequence: CDR1 SGDLS, CDR2 YYNGEE. V lost 4 bases to trimming and J lost 7 bases; unmatched junction nucleotides: 16. CDR3: CASSPDPLGRAGGELFF. The CDR3, as DNA: TGTGCCAGCAGCCCTGACCCTCTGGGGAGGGCCGGCGGGGAGCTGTTTTTT.

This clone appeared a single time. CDR3 coding DNA: TGTGCCAGCAGCTCTAACAGGCAACCCGAGCAGTTCTTC. As protein: CASSSNRQPEQFF. The gene calls are TRBV11-2 and TRBJ2-1, with D perhaps matching TRBD1 (5 bases). Trimming removed 4 bases at V and 10 bases at J, with 14 bases between. The CDR3 extends over 13 amino acids. Germline lookup yields CDR1 SGHAT and CDR2 FQNNGV.